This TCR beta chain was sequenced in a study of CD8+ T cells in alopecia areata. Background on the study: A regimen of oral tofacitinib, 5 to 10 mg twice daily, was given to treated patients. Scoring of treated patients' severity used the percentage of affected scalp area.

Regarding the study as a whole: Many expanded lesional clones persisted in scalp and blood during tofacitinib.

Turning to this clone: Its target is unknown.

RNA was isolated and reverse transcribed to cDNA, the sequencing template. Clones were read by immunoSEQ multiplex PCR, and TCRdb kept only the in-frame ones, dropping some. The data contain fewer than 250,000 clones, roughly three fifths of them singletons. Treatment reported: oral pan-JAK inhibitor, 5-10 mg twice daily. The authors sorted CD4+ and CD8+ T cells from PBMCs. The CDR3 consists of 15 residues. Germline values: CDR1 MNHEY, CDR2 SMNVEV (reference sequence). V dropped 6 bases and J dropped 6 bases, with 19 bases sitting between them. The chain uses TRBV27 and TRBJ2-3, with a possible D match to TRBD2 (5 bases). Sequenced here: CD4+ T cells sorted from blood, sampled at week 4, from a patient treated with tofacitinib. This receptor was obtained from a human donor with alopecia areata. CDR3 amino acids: CASSPPGGLRDTQYF. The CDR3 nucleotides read TGTGCCAGCAGCCCCCCCGGCGGGCTTAGGGATACGCAGTATTTT.